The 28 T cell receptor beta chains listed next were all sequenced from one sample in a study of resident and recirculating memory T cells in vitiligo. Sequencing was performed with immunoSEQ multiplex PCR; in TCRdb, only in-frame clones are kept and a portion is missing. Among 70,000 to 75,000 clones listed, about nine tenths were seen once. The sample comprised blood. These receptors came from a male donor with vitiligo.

CDR3 nucleotides: TGTGCCAGCAGTGAATACCATCCGGGACAGAGTTATTCACCCCTCCACTTT. Its translation: CASSEYHPGQSYSPLHF. The chain links TRBV6-1 to TRBJ1-6; 7 bases are shared with TRBD1. This CDR3 comprises 17 residues. V trimming: 2 bases; J trimming: 8 bases; junction bases outside the gene matches: 12. In germline, CDR1 is MNHNS, CDR2 SASEGT.

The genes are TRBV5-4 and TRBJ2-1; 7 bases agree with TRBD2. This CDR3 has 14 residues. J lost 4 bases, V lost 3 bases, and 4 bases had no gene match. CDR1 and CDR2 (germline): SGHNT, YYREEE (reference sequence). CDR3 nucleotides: TGTGCCAGCAGCTGGGGGGGGGTATACAATGAGCAGTTCTTC. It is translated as CASSWGGVYNEQFF.

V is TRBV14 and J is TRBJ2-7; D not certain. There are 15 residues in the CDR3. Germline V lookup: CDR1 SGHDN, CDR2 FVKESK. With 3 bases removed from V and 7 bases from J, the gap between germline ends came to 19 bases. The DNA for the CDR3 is TGTGCCAGCAGCCACCCCCCGTATGGAGTGCGGGAGCAGTACTTC. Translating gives CASSHPPYGVREQYF.

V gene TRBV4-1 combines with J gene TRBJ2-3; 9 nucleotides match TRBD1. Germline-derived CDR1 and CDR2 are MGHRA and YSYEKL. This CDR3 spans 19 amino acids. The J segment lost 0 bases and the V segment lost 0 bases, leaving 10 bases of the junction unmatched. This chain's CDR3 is CASSQDFAGTGPSTDTQYF. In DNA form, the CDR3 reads TGCGCCAGCAGCCAAGATTTTGCCGGGACAGGGCCTAGCACAGATACGCAGTATTTT.

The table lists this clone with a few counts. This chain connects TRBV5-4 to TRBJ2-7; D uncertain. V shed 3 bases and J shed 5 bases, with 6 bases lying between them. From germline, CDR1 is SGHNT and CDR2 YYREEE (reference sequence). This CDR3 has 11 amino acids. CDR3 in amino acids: CASSSLDEQYF. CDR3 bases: TGTGCCAGCAGCTCCCTAGACGAGCAGTACTTC.

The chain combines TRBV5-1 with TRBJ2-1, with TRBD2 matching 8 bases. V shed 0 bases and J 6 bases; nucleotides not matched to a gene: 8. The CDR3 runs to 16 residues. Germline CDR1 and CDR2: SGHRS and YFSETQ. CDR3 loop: CASSLEAGTRVNEQFF. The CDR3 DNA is TGCGCCAGCAGCTTGGAAGCCGGGACTAGGGTCAATGAGCAGTTCTTC.

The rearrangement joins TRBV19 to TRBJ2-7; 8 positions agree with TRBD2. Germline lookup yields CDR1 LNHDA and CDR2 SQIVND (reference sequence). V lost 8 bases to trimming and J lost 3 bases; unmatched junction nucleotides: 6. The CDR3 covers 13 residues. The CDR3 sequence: CASSGGAYYEQYF. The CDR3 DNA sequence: TGTGCCAGTTCCGGGGGGGCCTACTACGAGCAGTACTTC.

CDR3 region: CASSLQGTGGYEQYF. DNA of the CDR3: TGTGCCAGCAGTTTACAGGGGACAGGGGGATACGAGCAGTACTTC. The genes are TRBV27 and TRBJ2-7; 11 nucleotides match TRBD1. CDR1 is MNHEY, CDR2 SMNVEV, per germline (reference sequence). CDR3 length: 15 amino acids. Losses at the gene ends were 2 bases for V and 4 bases for J; bases not matched to a gene: 4.

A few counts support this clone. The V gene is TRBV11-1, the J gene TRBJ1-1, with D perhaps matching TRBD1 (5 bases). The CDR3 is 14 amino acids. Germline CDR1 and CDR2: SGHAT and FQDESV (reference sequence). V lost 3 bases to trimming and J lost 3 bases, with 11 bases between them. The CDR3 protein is CASSFGQAHTEAFF. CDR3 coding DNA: TGTGCCAGCAGCTTTGGACAAGCTCACACTGAAGCTTTCTTT.

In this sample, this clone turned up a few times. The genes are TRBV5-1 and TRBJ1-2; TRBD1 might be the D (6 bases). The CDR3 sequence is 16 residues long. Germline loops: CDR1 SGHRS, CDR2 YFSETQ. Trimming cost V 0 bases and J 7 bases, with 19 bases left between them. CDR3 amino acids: CASSLGPGQSGAGYTF. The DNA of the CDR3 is TGCGCCAGCAGCTTGGGCCCTGGACAGTCTGGTGCTGGCTACACCTTC.

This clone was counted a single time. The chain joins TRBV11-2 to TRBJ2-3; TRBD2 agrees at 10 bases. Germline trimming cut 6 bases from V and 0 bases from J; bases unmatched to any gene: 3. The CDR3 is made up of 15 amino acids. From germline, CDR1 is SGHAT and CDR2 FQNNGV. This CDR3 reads CASRGLAVSTDTQYF. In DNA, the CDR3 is TGTGCCAGCAGAGGACTAGCGGTGAGCACAGATACGCAGTATTTT.

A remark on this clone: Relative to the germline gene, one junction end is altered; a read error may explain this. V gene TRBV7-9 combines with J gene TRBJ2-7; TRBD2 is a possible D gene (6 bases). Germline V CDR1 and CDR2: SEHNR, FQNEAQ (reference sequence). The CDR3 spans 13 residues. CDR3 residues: CASSLSLGKGGNF. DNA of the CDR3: TGTGCCAGCAGCTTATCACTCGGGAAGGGAGGCAACTTC.

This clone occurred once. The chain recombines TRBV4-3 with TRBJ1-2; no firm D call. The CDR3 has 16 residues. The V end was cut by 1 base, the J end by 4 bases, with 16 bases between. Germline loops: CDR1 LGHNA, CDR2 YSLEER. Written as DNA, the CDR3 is TGCGCCAGCAGCCAAGGTCACGGGCCCCGGGGCTATGGCTACACCTTC. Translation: CASSQGHGPRGYGYTF.

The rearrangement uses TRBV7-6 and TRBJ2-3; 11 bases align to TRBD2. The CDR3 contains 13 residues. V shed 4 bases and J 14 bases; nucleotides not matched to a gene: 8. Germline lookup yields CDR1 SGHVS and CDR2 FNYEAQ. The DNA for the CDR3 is TGTGCCAGCAGCTCCAATAGCGGGGGGGCCTCGTATTTT. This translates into CASSSNSGGASYF.

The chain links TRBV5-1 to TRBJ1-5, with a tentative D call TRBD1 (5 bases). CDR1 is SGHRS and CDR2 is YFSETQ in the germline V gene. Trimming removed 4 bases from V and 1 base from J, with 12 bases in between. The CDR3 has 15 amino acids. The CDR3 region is CASSPMGRSNQPQHF. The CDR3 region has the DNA TGCGCCAGCAGCCCAATGGGGCGGAGCAATCAGCCCCAGCATTTT.

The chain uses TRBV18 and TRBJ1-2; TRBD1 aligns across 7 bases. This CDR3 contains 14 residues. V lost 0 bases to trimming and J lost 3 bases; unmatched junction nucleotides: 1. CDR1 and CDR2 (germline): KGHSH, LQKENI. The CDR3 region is CASSPPGQYYGYTF. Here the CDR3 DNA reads TGTGCCAGCTCACCACCGGGACAGTACTATGGCTACACCTTC.

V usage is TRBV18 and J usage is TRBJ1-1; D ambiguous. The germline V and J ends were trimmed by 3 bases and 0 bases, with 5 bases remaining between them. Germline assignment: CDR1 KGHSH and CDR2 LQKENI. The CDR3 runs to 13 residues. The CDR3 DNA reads TGTGCCAGCTCACCCACACTGAACACTGAAGCTTTCTTT. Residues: CASSPTLNTEAFF.

The CDR3 region is CASRRQGADYGYTF. CDR3 sequence (DNA): TGTGCCAGCAGGCGACAGGGGGCGGACTATGGCTACACCTTC. J is TRBJ1-2 and V is TRBV5-6; TRBD1 matches 10 bases. The trim removed 5 bases at V and 3 bases at J, leaving 4 bases unmatched. Germline V gives CDR1 SGHDT, CDR2 YYEEEE. The CDR3 has 14 amino acids.

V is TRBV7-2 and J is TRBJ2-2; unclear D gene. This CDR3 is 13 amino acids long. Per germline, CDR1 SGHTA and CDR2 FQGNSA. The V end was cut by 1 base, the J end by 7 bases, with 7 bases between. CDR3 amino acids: CASSLDPNGELFF. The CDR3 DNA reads TGTGCCAGCAGCTTAGATCCCAACGGGGAGCTGTTTTTT.

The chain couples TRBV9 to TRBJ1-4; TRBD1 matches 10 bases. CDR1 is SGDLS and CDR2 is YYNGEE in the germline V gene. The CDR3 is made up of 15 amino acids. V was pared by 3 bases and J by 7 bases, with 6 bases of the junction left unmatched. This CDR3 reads CASSETGTGAEKLFF. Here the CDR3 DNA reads TGTGCCAGCAGCGAGACCGGGACAGGGGCTGAAAAACTGTTTTTT.

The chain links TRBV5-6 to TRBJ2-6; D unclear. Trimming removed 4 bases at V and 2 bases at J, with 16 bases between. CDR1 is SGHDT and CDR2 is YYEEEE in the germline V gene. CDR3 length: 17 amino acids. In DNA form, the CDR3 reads TGTGCCAGCAGCCTCAAGACTCGGCTCACTGGGGCCAACGTCCTGACTTTC. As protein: CASSLKTRLTGANVLTF.

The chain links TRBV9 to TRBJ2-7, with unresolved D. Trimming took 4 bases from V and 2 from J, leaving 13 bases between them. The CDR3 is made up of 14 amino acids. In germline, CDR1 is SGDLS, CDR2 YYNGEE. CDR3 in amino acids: CASSPHSATYEQYF. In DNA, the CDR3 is TGTGCCAGCAGCCCTCACTCTGCGACCTACGAGCAGTACTTC.

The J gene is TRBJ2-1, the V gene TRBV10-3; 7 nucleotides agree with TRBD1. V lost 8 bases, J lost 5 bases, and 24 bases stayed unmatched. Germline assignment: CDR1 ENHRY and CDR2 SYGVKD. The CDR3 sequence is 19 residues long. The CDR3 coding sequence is TGTGCCATCGGGATACGGGACAGACGAACAATTCGCGAAAACAATGAGCAGTTCTTC. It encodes CAIGIRDRRTIRENNEQFF.

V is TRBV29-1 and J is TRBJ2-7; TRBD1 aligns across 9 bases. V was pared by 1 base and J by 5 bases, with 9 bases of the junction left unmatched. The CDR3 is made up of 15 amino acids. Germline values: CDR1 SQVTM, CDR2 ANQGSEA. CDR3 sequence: CSVEALGTGSDEQYF. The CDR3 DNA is TGCAGCGTTGAAGCCCTAGGGACAGGGAGCGACGAGCAGTACTTC.

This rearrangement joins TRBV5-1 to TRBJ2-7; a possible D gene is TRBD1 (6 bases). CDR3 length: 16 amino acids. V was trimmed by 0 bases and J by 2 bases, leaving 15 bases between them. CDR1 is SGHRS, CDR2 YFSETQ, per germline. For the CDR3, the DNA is TGCGCCAGCAGCTTGGCGCCGCAGGGGCCAACCTACGAGCAGTACTTC. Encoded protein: CASSLAPQGPTYEQYF. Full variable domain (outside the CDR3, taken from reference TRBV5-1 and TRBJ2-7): KAGVTQTPRYLIKTRGQQVTLSCSPISGHRSVSWYQQTPGQGLQFLFEYFSETQRNKGNFPGRFSGRQFSNSRSEMNVSTLELGDSALYLCASSLAPQGPTYEQYFGPGTRLTVT.

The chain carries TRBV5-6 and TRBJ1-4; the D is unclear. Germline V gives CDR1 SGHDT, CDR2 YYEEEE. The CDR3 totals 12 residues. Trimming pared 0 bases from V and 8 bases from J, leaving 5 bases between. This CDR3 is CASSLASEKLFF. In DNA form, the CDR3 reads TGTGCCAGCAGCTTGGCGTCCGAAAAACTGTTTTTT.

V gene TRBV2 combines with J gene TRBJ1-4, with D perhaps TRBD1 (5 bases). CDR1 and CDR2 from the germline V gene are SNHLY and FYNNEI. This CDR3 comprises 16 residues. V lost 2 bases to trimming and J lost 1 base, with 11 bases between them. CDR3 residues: CASSEQGPQTNEKLFF. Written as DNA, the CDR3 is TGTGCCAGCAGTGAACAGGGCCCCCAAACTAATGAAAAACTGTTTTTT.

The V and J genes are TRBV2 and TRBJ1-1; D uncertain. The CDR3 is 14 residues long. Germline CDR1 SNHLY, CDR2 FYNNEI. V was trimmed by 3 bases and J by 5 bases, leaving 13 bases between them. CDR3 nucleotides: TGTGCCAGCAGTGAGACGGGGAGGGTAACTGAAGCTTTCTTT. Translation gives CASSETGRVTEAFF.